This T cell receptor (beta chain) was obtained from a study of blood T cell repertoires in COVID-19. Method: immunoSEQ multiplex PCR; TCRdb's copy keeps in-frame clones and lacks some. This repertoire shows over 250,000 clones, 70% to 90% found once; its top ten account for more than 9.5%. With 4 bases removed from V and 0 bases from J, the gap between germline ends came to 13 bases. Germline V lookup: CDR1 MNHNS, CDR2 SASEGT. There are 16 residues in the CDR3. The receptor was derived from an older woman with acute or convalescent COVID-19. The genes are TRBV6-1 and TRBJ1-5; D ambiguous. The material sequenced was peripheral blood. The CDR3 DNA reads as TGTGCCAGCAGTGGTCCCCCTCTTTATAGCAATCAGCCCCAGCATTTT. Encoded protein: CASSGPPLYSNQPQHF.